The clone carrying this TCR beta chain has a handful of counts. The antigen remains undetermined. The data originate from a study of graft-versus-host responses after intestinal transplantation. Germline CDR1 reads SNHLY; CDR2 reads FYNNEI. V was pared by 6 bases and J by 0 bases, with 0 bases of the junction left unmatched. The CDR3 covers 15 residues. General study points: Individuals who had graft-donor T cell macrochimerism had allografts that showed high graft-versus-host to host-versus-graft clonal ratios. Detected in recipient marrow were GvH clones, some of which were first observed in ileum or blood.

Profiled with immunoSEQ multiplex PCR; TCRdb holds only in-frame clones, not every one. Seen here are more than 85,000 clones, 82% observed once, and the top ten hold approximately 0.84%. This clonotype was sampled from a human donor who received an intestinal transplant. This specimen consisted of unstimulated CD4+ T cells sorted from spleen or lymph node cells, obtained before intestinal transplant. V usage is TRBV2 and J usage is TRBJ2-6; 9 bases agree with TRBD1. CDR3 nucleotide sequence: TGTGCCAGCAGGACAGGGGGCTCTGGGGCCAACGTCCTGACTTTC. Its translation is CASRTGGSGANVLTF.